These 26 T cell receptor beta chains came from one sample sequenced in a study of blood T cell repertoires in COVID-19. Assay used: immunoSEQ multiplex PCR; TCRdb lists only in-frame clones, some missing. The table shows 90,000 or so clones, with 72% occurring only once. Sequenced: peripheral blood. These receptors came from an older woman in a cohort sampled during active or convalescent COVID-19.

The V gene is TRBV19, the J gene TRBJ1-4; D call uncertain. The CDR3 is made up of 16 amino acids. The V end was cut by 1 base, the J end by 8 bases, with 17 bases between. CDR1 LNHDA and CDR2 SQIVND come from the germline V gene (reference sequence). For the CDR3, the DNA is TGTGCCAGTAGTATAGCTGGGCCCCTCGCTCCGGAAAAACTGTTTTTT. Translation gives CASSIAGPLAPEKLFF. The full variable domain, its missing parts supplied by reference TRBV19 and TRBJ1-4, is DGGITQSPKYLFRKEGQNVTLSCEQNLNHDAMYWYRQDPGQGLRLIYYSQIVNDFQKGDIAEGYSVSREKKESFPLTVTSAQKNPTAFYLCASSIAGPLAPEKLFFGSGTQLSVL.

This clone was observed a few times. The V and J genes are TRBV30 and TRBJ1-1, with D hard to call. Germline-derived CDR1 and CDR2 are GTSNPN and SVGIG (reference sequence). Trimming left V 3 bases short and J 0 bases short, with 5 bases between. There are 12 residues in the CDR3. This CDR3 is CAWRHMNTEAFF. Here the CDR3 DNA reads TGTGCCTGGAGACATATGAACACTGAAGCTTTCTTT.

This clone has a handful of counts. This sequence joins TRBV14 and TRBJ2-5, with 11 bases aligning to TRBD1. Germline loops: CDR1 SGHDN, CDR2 FVKESK. V was pared by 7 bases and J by 4 bases, with 8 bases of the junction left unmatched. The CDR3 consists of 15 residues. This CDR3 reads CASNRGGTGGETQYF. The CDR3 DNA reads TGTGCCAGCAACCGAGGCGGGACAGGGGGAGAGACCCAGTACTTC.

This clone appeared a few times. The chain uses TRBV7-6 and TRBJ2-7; 7 bases fit TRBD1. CDR1 SGHVS and CDR2 FNYEAQ come from the germline V gene. After removal of 1 base from V and 2 bases from J, the junction contained 5 bases not matched to a gene. CDR3 size: 15 residues. CDR3 residues: CASSLVPGQTYEQYF. Written as DNA, the CDR3 is TGTGCCAGCAGCTTAGTTCCGGGACAGACCTACGAGCAGTACTTC.

The chain uses TRBV5-4 and TRBJ1-1; maybe TRBD1 (5 bases). The length of the CDR3 is 15 residues. V gave up 4 bases and J gave up 4 bases, with 17 bases separating them. Germline V lookup: CDR1 SGHNT, CDR2 YYREEE (reference sequence). In DNA form, the CDR3 reads TGTGCCAGCAGCCCCGGGGAGGGGATCACCACTGAAGCTTTCTTT. It codes for CASSPGEGITTEAFF.

This chain uses TRBV3-1 (or the pseudogene TRBV3-2) with TRBJ2-3, with TRBD2 identical over 9 bases. The CDR3 totals 16 residues. With 3 bases clipped from V and 1 base from J, the junction kept 5 bases outside the gene matches. CDR1 and CDR2 from the germline V gene are LGHDT and YNNKEL (reference sequence). CDR3 residues: CASSHAGGGGTDTQYF. The CDR3 nucleotides are TGTGCCAGCAGCCATGCGGGGGGGGGCGGCACAGATACGCAGTATTTT.

The V and J genes are TRBV3-1 (or the pseudogene TRBV3-2) and TRBJ1-6; D not certain. CDR3 length: 16 residues. Between the trimmed V and J ends, which lost 0 bases and 7 bases, there was a span of 13 bases. Germline CDR1 reads LGHDT; CDR2 reads YNNKEL (reference sequence). The CDR3 here is CASSQDGGIPNSPLHF. The CDR3 region has the DNA TGTGCCAGCAGCCAAGATGGAGGGATCCCCAATTCACCCCTCCACTTT.

This chain uses TRBV6-1 with TRBJ2-1; no definite D call. Between the trimmed V and J ends, which lost 1 base and 0 bases, there was a span of 13 bases. The CDR3 is 17 amino acids. The V gene's germline CDR1 is MNHNS and CDR2 SASEGT. The CDR3 sequence: CASSEVRGLSSYNEQFF. CDR3 nucleotides: TGTGCCAGCAGTGAAGTCAGAGGTCTGAGCTCCTACAATGAGCAGTTCTTC.

The chain carries TRBV19 and TRBJ2-3; D might be TRBD1 (6 bases). Germline V gene data show CDR1 as LNHDA and CDR2 as SQIVND (reference sequence). V lost 5 bases and J lost 7, with 13 bases in between. The CDR3 consists of 13 residues. CDR3 DNA sequence: TGTGCCAGTAGTGTCCGTGACAGGAATACGCAGTATTTT. Amino acids: CASSVRDRNTQYF. The full variable domain, its missing parts supplied by reference TRBV19 and TRBJ2-3, is DGGITQSPKYLFRKEGQNVTLSCEQNLNHDAMYWYRQDPGQGLRLIYYSQIVNDFQKGDIAEGYSVSREKKESFPLTVTSAQKNPTAFYLCASSVRDRNTQYFGPGTRLTVL.

This rearrangement joins TRBV28 to TRBJ1-6; D may be TRBD1 (6 bases). CDR3 length: 15 residues. Trimming pared 5 bases from V and 5 bases from J, leaving 13 bases between. The germline CDR1 and CDR2 sequences are MDHEN and SYDVKM. The CDR3 sequence: CASSQGLQNNSPLHF. For the CDR3, the DNA is TGTGCCAGCAGTCAGGGGCTGCAAAATAATTCACCCCTCCACTTT.

The J gene is TRBJ2-5, the V gene TRBV3-1 (or the pseudogene TRBV3-2), with D maybe TRBD2 (6 bases). This CDR3 is 16 amino acids long. Germline values: CDR1 LGHDT, CDR2 YNNKEL (reference sequence). With 4 bases removed from V and 2 bases from J, the gap between germline ends came to 17 bases. In DNA, the CDR3 is TGTGCCAGCAGCCTCCTCCTGCTTGCGGGGCAAGAGACCCAGTACTTC. Its translation: CASSLLLLAGQETQYF.

The sample holds one count of this clone. The chain links TRBV3-1 (or the pseudogene TRBV3-2) to TRBJ2-1, with TRBD2 matching over 12 bases. The J segment lost 7 bases and the V segment lost 1 base, leaving 2 bases of the junction unmatched. The CDR3 covers 15 residues. In germline, CDR1 is LGHDT, CDR2 YNNKEL (reference sequence). The CDR3 loop reads CASSQALAGGNEQFF. The CDR3 DNA is TGTGCCAGCAGCCAAGCGCTAGCGGGGGGGAATGAGCAGTTCTTC.

J is TRBJ1-2 and V is TRBV6-1; D unresolved. V gave up 0 bases and J gave up 2 bases, with 4 bases separating them. Germline-derived CDR1 and CDR2 are MNHNS and SASEGT. The CDR3 is 13 amino acids. As DNA, the CDR3 is TGTGCCAGCAGTGAAGCACAAAACTATGGCTACACCTTC. As protein: CASSEAQNYGYTF.

The chain combines TRBV18 with TRBJ2-1; TRBD1 aligns across 10 bases. The trim removed 3 bases at V and 6 bases at J, leaving 11 bases unmatched. CDR1 is KGHSH and CDR2 is LQKENI in the germline V gene. The CDR3 runs 17 residues. CDR3 region: CASSPLYRDRGGNEQFF. As DNA, the CDR3 is TGTGCCAGCTCACCGCTCTACCGGGACAGGGGTGGCAATGAGCAGTTCTTC.

This clone has more than one count but fewer than ten. The rearrangement joins TRBV13 to TRBJ2-5, with 12 nucleotides matching TRBD2. Germline V gene sequence: CDR1 PRHDT, CDR2 FYEKMQ (reference sequence). V lost 5 bases, J lost 5 bases, and 6 bases stayed unmatched. This CDR3 contains 15 residues. CDR3 region: CASSERTSGVETQYF. The CDR3 DNA is TGTGCCAGCAGCGAGAGGACTAGCGGGGTTGAGACCCAGTACTTC.

The chain is built from TRBV19 and TRBJ1-4; D perhaps matches TRBD1 (6 bases). Trimming shortened V by 4 bases and J by 3 bases, and 21 bases separated the two germline ends. The germline CDR1 and CDR2 sequences are LNHDA and SQIVND (reference sequence). The CDR3 length is 18 residues. CDR3 loop: CASSTTRQVVGSNEKLFF. Here the CDR3 DNA reads TGTGCCAGTAGTACGACCCGACAGGTGGTTGGGTCTAATGAAAAACTGTTTTTT.

J is TRBJ2-1 and V is TRBV7-9; TRBD1 matches at 10 bases. The CDR3 sequence is 15 residues long. Germline CDR1 SEHNR, CDR2 FQNEAQ (reference sequence). The V and J ends lost 5 bases and 1 base, in that order; junction bases with no gene match: 2. The CDR3 nucleotides are TGTGCCAGCAGCCCGGGACAGGGGTCCTACAATGAGCAGTTCTTC. Translation gives CASSPGQGSYNEQFF. The full variable domain, rest sourced from reference TRBV7-9 and TRBJ2-1, is DTGVSQNPRHKITKRGQNVTFRCDPISEHNRLYWYRQTLGQGPEFLTYFQNEAQLEKSRLLSDRFSAERPKGSFSTLEIQRTEQGDSAMYLCASSPGQGSYNEQFFGPGTRLTVL.

Only a few counts were recorded for this clone. The V and J genes are TRBV5-1 and TRBJ2-7; TRBD1 agrees at 7 bases. CDR1 and CDR2 from the germline V gene are SGHRS and YFSETQ. The CDR3 spans 13 residues. Trimming at V came to 4 bases and at J to 7 bases, leaving 8 bases not matched to a gene. CDR3 in amino acids: CASSPETGREQYF. In DNA, the CDR3 is TGCGCCAGCAGCCCGGAGACAGGGAGAGAGCAGTACTTC. Together with reference TRBV5-1 and TRBJ2-7, the CDR3 gives the full variable domain: KAGVTQTPRYLIKTRGQQVTLSCSPISGHRSVSWYQQTPGQGLQFLFEYFSETQRNKGNFPGRFSGRQFSNSRSEMNVSTLELGDSALYLCASSPETGREQYFGPGTRLTVT.

V usage is TRBV6-5 and J usage is TRBJ2-5; TRBD2 agrees at 8 bases. Trimming at V came to 6 bases and at J to 6 bases, leaving 6 bases not matched to a gene. The CDR3 length is 13 residues. Germline V CDR1 and CDR2: MNHEY, SVGAGI. CDR3 sequence reads: CASRTGGPQTQYF. The CDR3 DNA reads TGTGCCAGCAGGACGGGGGGGCCTCAGACCCAGTACTTC.

V is TRBV7-6 and J is TRBJ2-2; 10 nucleotides match TRBD1. V gave up 2 bases and J gave up 5 bases; unmatched junction bases: 8. CDR1 is SGHVS, CDR2 FNYEAQ, per germline. The CDR3 covers 17 residues. Here the CDR3 DNA reads TGTGCCAGCAGCTTACGAGACAGGGGGCAGGGGACCGGGGAGCTGTTTTTT. It is translated as CASSLRDRGQGTGELFF.

The chain uses TRBV7-8 and TRBJ2-7; 8 bases agree with TRBD1. The CDR3 consists of 15 residues. V was clipped by 5 bases and J by 6 bases; unmatched bases: 12. The germline V gene has CDR1 SGHVS and CDR2 FQNEAQ. The CDR3 DNA reads TGTGCCAGCAGCAATCGACAGGGGTCGATCGTCGAGCAGTACTTC. It yields the protein CASSNRQGSIVEQYF.

The chain has TRBV2 and TRBJ2-1; 8 nucleotides align to TRBD2. The CDR3 is 15 amino acids. The germline V gene has CDR1 SNHLY and CDR2 FYNNEI. V dropped 6 bases and J dropped 9; count of bases not matched to a gene: 13. CDR3 amino acids: CASRDGSRGGSEQFF. CDR3 bases: TGTGCCAGCAGGGATGGATCTCGGGGGGGGAGTGAGCAGTTCTTC.

Here the CDR3 reads CAISPGQSYGYTF. The CDR3 DNA reads TGTGCCATCAGTCCGGGACAGAGCTATGGCTACACCTTC. The chain joins TRBV10-3 to TRBJ1-2; 7 bases are a match to TRBD1. The V segment lost 5 bases and the J segment 4 bases; nucleotides outside the gene matches: 4. The CDR3 runs 13 residues. Germline CDR1 ENHRY, CDR2 SYGVKD.

Only a few counts were recorded for this clone. The rearrangement uses TRBV19 and TRBJ1-1; D is perhaps TRBD1 (5 bases). This CDR3 region has 15 residues. The germline CDR1 and CDR2 sequences are LNHDA and SQIVND (reference sequence). The ends were cut back, 1 base at V and 11 bases at J, with 20 bases in the middle. CDR3 coding DNA: TGTGCCAGTAGTATAGGGGACGGGGGGGGATGGTCGGCTTTCTTT. It is translated as CASSIGDGGGWSAFF.

V usage is TRBV10-3 and J usage is TRBJ1-2, with D uncertain. CDR1 is ENHRY and CDR2 is SYGVKD in the germline V gene. This CDR3 region has 13 residues. V lost 10 bases and J 7 bases, leaving 19 bases between the germline ends. DNA for the CDR3: TGTGCCAGTAACGACGCGGGTTCTGGTGGCTACACCTTC. Translation: CASNDAGSGGYTF.

The chain uses TRBV5-3 and TRBJ2-7; 11 bases agree with TRBD1. TRBV5-3 is noted as an ORF with a role that remains uncertain. V was clipped by 7 bases and J by 7 bases; unmatched bases: 10. The CDR3 consists of 14 residues. The CDR3 DNA is TGTGCCAGACGGCCGGGACAGGGGGTGGAAGAGCAGTACTTC. Amino acids: CARRPGQGVEEQYF.